This TCR beta chain was captured by sequencing in a study of T cell responses to AZD1222 COVID-19 vaccine. Study-wide points: Among those given AZD1222, only six or seven were seropositive at baseline. There were mostly white British donors and more females than males, and clonal diversity was possibly underestimated. Vaccine-related CD4 TCRs covered spike, predominating at 160-218 and 743-854.

TCRdb's copy holds only in-frame clones and misses some; the assay was immunoSEQ multiplex PCR. The sample includes approximately 150,000 clones, approximately 90% seen only once; the top ten take roughly 3.1%. Details on this clone: Its specificity is unknown.

The CDR3 length is 14 residues. Trimming took 5 bases from V and 4 from J; bases not matched to a gene: 6. Germline loops: CDR1 SGHAT, CDR2 FQNNGV. This sequence joins TRBV11-2 and TRBJ2-5, with 8 positions matching TRBD1. The source is an adult in good health. Sequenced here: peripheral blood, sampled on day 0 of AZD1222 vaccination. DNA of the CDR3: TGTGCCAGCAGCCCAGGACAGGGTTCAGAGACCCAGTACTTC. It yields the protein CASSPGQGSETQYF.